The 2 T cell receptor beta chains presented below share a single source sample, sequenced in a study of T cells in Graves' hyperthyroidism and ophthalmopathy. Researchers took RNA transcripts and amplified the TCR beta CDR3 regions from them. The study used the HTBI primer set for a first-round RT-PCR of the TCR CDR3. TCRdb processed the multiplex PCR reads anew with MiXCR; each CDR3 protein has one entry. The sample lists approximately 260,000 distinct CDR3 sequences; roughly 15% were seen once. Sequenced material: blood. All receptors derive from a woman aged 45-60 years with Graves' hyperthyroidism that later progressed to Graves' ophthalmopathy.

Remarks on this clonotype: One base away lies a much larger clone, so this may be a sequencing read error. The chain uses TRBV28 and TRBJ1-2, with D unclear. The CDR3 extends over 13 amino acids. Per the germline V gene, CDR1 is MDHEN and CDR2 is SYDVKM. CDR3 region: CASSLIGGNGYAF. CDR3 bases: TGTGCCAGCAGTTTAATCGGTGGGAATGGCTACGCCTTC.

At least ten counts were recorded for this clonotype. This rearrangement joins TRBV12-3 or TRBV12-4 to TRBJ1-2; maybe TRBD1 (5 bases). This CDR3 has 14 residues. The germline V and J ends were trimmed by 2 bases and 8 bases, with 15 bases remaining between them. The CDR3: CASSLRDYAFGYTF. CDR3 nucleotides: TGTGCCAGCAGTTTAAGGGACTACGCATTCGGCTACACCTTC.